This entry lists 8 T cell receptor beta chains sequenced from one sample in a study of blood T cell repertoires in COVID-19. The repertoire was sequenced with immunoSEQ multiplex PCR; TCRdb's copy has only in-frame clones and lacks some. The sample includes under 150,000 clones, 88% of them seen just once. Source material: PBMCs or T cells enriched from blood (not recorded which). All receptors come from a woman in her twenties or thirties with acute COVID-19.

This rearrangement joins TRBV4-3 to TRBJ1-2, with 9 bases matching TRBD1. This CDR3 contains 18 residues. Germline CDR1 reads LGHNA; CDR2 reads YSLEER. Trimming took 0 bases from V and 7 from J; bases not matched to a gene: 15. The CDR3 sequence: CASSQDRGDRASARGYTF. The CDR3 bases are TGCGCCAGCAGCCAAGATAGGGGGGACAGGGCGTCCGCGCGTGGCTACACCTTC.

V gene TRBV15 combines with J gene TRBJ2-1, with D tentatively TRBD1 (5 bases). Deletions cut 4 bases from V and 6 bases from J, with 10 bases between. Germline-derived CDR1 and CDR2 are LNHNV and YYDKDF (reference sequence). This CDR3 contains 13 residues. Written as DNA, the CDR3 is TGTGCCACCAGCAATGCAGGGTTCAATGAGCAGTTCTTC. This translates into CATSNAGFNEQFF. Full variable domain (remainder filled in from reference TRBV15 and TRBJ2-1): DAMVIQNPRYQVTQFGKPVTLSCSQTLNHNVMYWYQQKSSQAPKLLFHYYDKDFNNEADTPDNFQSRRPNTSFCFLDIRSPGLGDTAMYLCATSNAGFNEQFFGPGTRLTVL.

The chain uses TRBV9 and TRBJ2-7, with TRBD2 as a possible D gene (7 bases). The V gene's germline CDR1 is SGDLS and CDR2 YYNGEE. The length of the CDR3 is 15 residues. Between the trimmed V and J ends, which lost 0 bases and 4 bases, there was a span of 14 bases. CDR3 amino acids: CASSVGGGGAYEQYF. CDR3 in DNA: TGTGCCAGCAGCGTAGGAGGAGGGGGGGCGTACGAGCAGTACTTC.

V is TRBV7-2 and J is TRBJ1-1; a weak D match, TRBD1 (5 bases). Trimming removed 2 bases from V and 3 bases from J, with 10 bases in between. The CDR3 runs 14 residues. Germline assignment: CDR1 SGHTA and CDR2 FQGNSA. CDR3 bases: TGTGCCAGCAGCTTATATTGGGGGGACACTGAAGCTTTCTTT. Its translation: CASSLYWGDTEAFF.

The CDR3 sequence is CATSIPREGPHVYF. The CDR3 DNA is TGTGCCACCAGCATCCCCCGGGAGGGCCCCCATGTGTATTTT. The rearrangement uses TRBV15 and TRBJ2-3, with 8 positions matching TRBD2. The CDR3 spans 14 residues. Germline assignment: CDR1 LNHNV and CDR2 YYDKDF (reference sequence). Unmatched junction bases numbered 14, after V lost 4 bases and J lost 14 bases.

The chain links TRBV18 to TRBJ1-4, with a possible D match to TRBD1 (5 bases). The CDR3 contains 20 residues. With 1 base removed from V and 3 bases from J, the gap between germline ends came to 24 bases. Germline loops: CDR1 KGHSH, CDR2 LQKENI. CDR3 sequence: CASSPRVGEGVARANEKLFF. CDR3 DNA: TGTGCCAGCTCACCACGAGTGGGCGAAGGGGTCGCCAGGGCTAATGAAAAACTGTTTTTT.

This chain joins TRBV6-5 and TRBJ1-1; D not resolved. The CDR3 has 12 residues. Germline assignment: CDR1 MNHEY and CDR2 SVGAGI. V shed 7 bases and J shed 5 bases, with 11 bases lying between them. The CDR3 region is CASTRVTTEAFF. The CDR3 DNA is TGTGCCAGCACGAGGGTTACTACTGAAGCTTTCTTT.

In this sample, this clone turned up once. This chain links TRBV12-3 or TRBV12-4 with TRBJ2-3; no firm D call. V was clipped by 3 bases and J by 4 bases, with 5 bases between them. The CDR3 extends over 12 amino acids. The CDR3: CASSFTPDTQYF. The CDR3 DNA sequence: TGTGCCAGCAGTTTTACTCCAGATACGCAGTATTTT.